The sequence of this T cell receptor beta chain was determined in a study of identical twins. This clonotype has a handful of counts. Germline V CDR1 and CDR2: LNHDA, SQIVND (reference sequence). Deletions cut 5 bases from V and 2 bases from J, with 11 bases between. CDR3 length: 14 residues. TCRdb re-derived calls from the 5' RACE reads in MiXCR, one entry per CDR3 protein. This sample carries around 510,000 distinct CDR3 sequences, over 11% of them seen once, and the ten largest clones take more than 0.8%. These data were also reused for a study on yellow fever vaccine responses in identical twins.

This sequence joins TRBV19 and TRBJ2-3, with D perhaps matching TRBD2 (6 bases). What was sequenced was CD4+ T cells sorted from blood. The clonotype was recovered from a woman between 18 and 30 years old in good health. Written as DNA, the CDR3 is TGTGCCAGTAGTCTCAGGACTACCACAGATACGCAGTATTTT. This codes for CASSLRTTTDTQYF.